The 19 T cell receptor beta chains below were found in one sample sequenced in a study of T cells in Graves' hyperthyroidism and ophthalmopathy. TCR beta CDR3 region amplification was performed from RNA transcripts. HTBI primers drove first-round RT-PCR of the TCR CDR3. TCRdb fed the multiplex PCR reads into MiXCR, producing one record per CDR3 protein. The repertoire has 450,000 to 500,000 distinct CDR3 sequences, around a fifth of them found once; the top ten carry about 53%. Material: blood. These receptors all stem from a woman in her sixties or seventies with Graves' ophthalmopathy.

This clonotype was observed a handful of times. The V gene is TRBV18, the J gene TRBJ1-1, with D tentatively TRBD1 (6 bases). This CDR3 is built from 16 residues. Trimming removed 4 bases from V and 2 bases from J, with 17 bases in between. CDR1 and CDR2 from the germline V gene are KGHSH and LQKENI. CDR3 residues: CASSRNSLTGNTEAFF. The DNA for the CDR3 is TGTGCCAGCTCACGAAACAGCTTGACAGGAAACACTGAAGCTTTCTTT. The whole variable domain, remainder taken from reference TRBV18 and TRBJ1-1, is NAGVMQNPRHLVRRRGQEARLRCSPMKGHSHVYWYRQLPEEGLKFMVYLQKENIIDESGMPKERFSAEFPKEGPSILRIQQVVRGDSAAYFCASSRNSLTGNTEAFFGQGTRLTVV.

This clonotype was seen a few times. The rearrangement links TRBV5-4 to TRBJ2-7, with D possibly being TRBD2 (5 bases). Germline assignment: CDR1 SGHNT and CDR2 YYREEE (reference sequence). The V and J ends lost 4 bases and 5 bases respectively, with 28 bases between them. The length of the CDR3 is 18 residues. CDR3 loop: CASSGERRFEDPRDEQYF. The CDR3 DNA reads TGTGCCAGCAGCGGGGAACGCCGGTTTGAGGACCCGCGGGACGAGCAGTACTTC.

This clonotype was counted between two and nine times. The chain uses TRBV25-1 and TRBJ2-7, with D unresolved. V was cut by 4 bases and J by 6 bases, with 10 bases left in between. CDR1 is MGHDK and CDR2 is SYGVNS in the germline V gene. This CDR3 is built from 12 residues. The CDR3 loop is CASSVASGEQYF. The CDR3 region has the DNA TGTGCCAGCAGTGTCGCGTCTGGCGAGCAGTACTTC.

The rearrangement uses TRBV3-1 and TRBJ1-6; D is ambiguous. Germline CDR1 reads LGHDT; CDR2 reads YNNKEL (reference sequence). The CDR3 covers 14 residues. The germline V and J ends were trimmed by 1 base and 7 bases, with 8 bases remaining between them. The CDR3 DNA sequence: TGTGCCAGCAGCCAAGCACAGATCAATTCACCCCTCCACTTT. Amino acids: CASSQAQINSPLHF.

The V call is TRBV5-1, the J call TRBJ2-5, with 8 bases lining up with TRBD2. The germline V gene encodes CDR1 SGHRS and CDR2 YFSETQ. This CDR3 comprises 16 residues. The V gene end was trimmed by 0 bases and the J gene end by 2 bases; junction bases not matched to a gene: 6. The CDR3 sequence: CASSLVAGGFQETQYF. The CDR3 DNA follows: TGCGCCAGCAGCTTGGTTGCGGGAGGTTTTCAAGAGACCCAGTACTTC.

This chain uses TRBV4-1 with TRBJ1-2; D is unresolved. Germline V gene lookup returns CDR1 MGHRA and CDR2 YSYEKL. This CDR3 region has 16 residues. The V end was cut by 0 bases, the J end by 0 bases, with 11 bases between. CDR3 sequence: CASSQDPRPTNYGYTF. In DNA, the CDR3 is TGCGCCAGCAGCCAAGATCCCAGGCCCACTAACTATGGCTACACCTTC.

The J gene is TRBJ2-3, the V gene TRBV9, with TRBD2 identical over 10 bases. The germline gives CDR1 SGDLS, CDR2 YYNGEE. The V gene end was trimmed by 0 bases and the J gene end by 0 bases; junction bases not matched to a gene: 10. This CDR3 contains 19 residues. CDR3 in amino acids: CASSVAGLAGAPSTDTQYF. The CDR3 region has the DNA TGTGCCAGCAGCGTAGCGGGTCTAGCGGGAGCGCCAAGCACAGATACGCAGTATTTT.

This clonotype was recorded at least ten times. The rearrangement links TRBV2 to TRBJ2-2; tentatively, D is TRBD2 (6 bases). CDR1 and CDR2 (germline): SNHLY, FYNNEI. The CDR3 totals 13 residues. The V end lost 6 bases, the J end lost 5 bases, and 10 bases lay between the germline ends. The CDR3 sequence: CASRRGETGELFF. The CDR3 nucleotides read TGTGCCAGCAGACGCGGGGAGACCGGGGAGCTGTTTTTT.

This clonotype was seen only a few times. This chain connects TRBV10-2 to TRBJ1-2; no firm D call. The CDR3 is made up of 11 amino acids. Germline V lookup: CDR1 WSHSY, CDR2 SAAADI. V was cut by 6 bases and J by 8 bases, with 10 bases left in between. The CDR3, as DNA: TGCGCCAGCAGGATACAGACGGGCTACACCTTC. It specifies CASRIQTGYTF.

The chain recombines TRBV12-3 or TRBV12-4 with TRBJ2-7, with TRBD2 matching 11 bases. The trim removed 2 bases at V and 4 bases at J, leaving 7 bases unmatched. CDR3 length equals 16 residues. CDR3 loop: CASSLRRLAGFYEQYF. The CDR3 DNA reads as TGTGCCAGCAGTTTACGGCGACTAGCGGGATTTTACGAGCAGTACTTC.

This clonotype occurred a few times. The chain uses TRBV7-2 and TRBJ1-5; no clear D gene. This CDR3 comprises 15 residues. Trimming took off 3 bases at V and 0 bases at J, with 9 bases between the two ends. Germline V gives CDR1 SGHTA, CDR2 FQGNSA. The DNA for the CDR3 is TGTGCCAGCAGCTTCGGGGAATTTAGCAATCAGCCCCAGCATTTT. Residues: CASSFGEFSNQPQHF.

J is TRBJ1-1 and V is TRBV15; TRBD1 matches at 8 bases. CDR1 and CDR2 (germline): LNHNV, YYDKDF (reference sequence). The CDR3 totals 16 residues. With V trimmed by 1 base and J by 6 bases, 10 bases remained unmatched. CDR3 DNA: TGTGCCACCAGCAGAGTCCATGGCAGGGGGCCTGCTGAAGCTTTCTTT. Translation gives CATSRVHGRGPAEAFF.

This clonotype has a handful of counts. The chain links TRBV29-1 to TRBJ2-4; D may be TRBD1 or TRBD2 (6 bases each). This CDR3 has 15 residues. The germline gives CDR1 SQVTM, CDR2 ANQGSEA. Trimming took 5 bases from V and 0 from J, leaving 14 bases between them. The CDR3 DNA sequence: TGCAGCGTTCACAGCAGGGGACTAGCCAAAAACATTCAGTACTTC. It yields the protein CSVHSRGLAKNIQYF.

This clonotype was seen only once. This sequence joins TRBV6-1 and TRBJ2-5, with TRBD2 matching 7 bases. V lost 6 bases to trimming and J lost 5 bases; unmatched junction nucleotides: 12. The CDR3 spans 15 residues. In germline, CDR1 is MNHNS, CDR2 SASEGT. The CDR3: CASRGTSEVWETQYF. The CDR3 nucleotides read TGTGCCAGCAGAGGTACTAGCGAAGTTTGGGAGACCCAGTACTTC.

This clonotype was seen more than once but under ten times. This rearrangement joins TRBV18 to TRBJ2-5; a possible D gene is TRBD1 (6 bases). Trimming cost V 8 bases and J 3 bases, with 13 bases left between them. The CDR3 totals 13 residues. The germline gives CDR1 KGHSH, CDR2 LQKENI. CDR3: CASGQKLEETQYF. The CDR3, as DNA: TGTGCCAGCGGACAGAAGCTAGAAGAGACCCAGTACTTC.

This clonotype was detected only a few times. The chain links TRBV5-4 to TRBJ2-7, with 9 bases identical to TRBD2. J was trimmed by 3 bases and V by 3 bases; bases with no gene match: 10. Germline-derived CDR1 and CDR2 are SGHNT and YYREEE (reference sequence). The CDR3 is 16 amino acids. CDR3 residues: CASSSFSSGDFYEQYF. CDR3 DNA: TGTGCCAGCAGCTCGTTTTCTAGCGGGGACTTCTACGAGCAGTACTTC.

V gene TRBV10-3 combines with J gene TRBJ2-1; tentative D call: TRBD2 (5 bases). V lost 0 bases, J lost 4 bases, and 10 bases lay in between. This CDR3 has 15 amino acids. Germline V gives CDR1 ENHRY, CDR2 SYGVKD. The CDR3 DNA reads TGTGCCATCAGTGAGTCTGCGGGCGGGTACAATGAGCAGTTCTTC. Translation: CAISESAGGYNEQFF.

This clonotype occurred many times. The chain joins TRBV28 to TRBJ1-1; D unresolved. Germline-derived CDR1 and CDR2 are MDHEN and SYDVKM. The V end was cut by 5 bases, the J end by 4 bases, with 11 bases between. CDR3 length: 13 residues. CDR3 in DNA: TGTGCCAGCAGTACGACATTTCCCACTGAAGCTTTCTTT. Translated: CASSTTFPTEAFF.

This clonotype appeared a few times. V usage is TRBV6-1 and J usage is TRBJ2-1, with a tentative D call TRBD2 (6 bases). The CDR3 runs to 15 residues. In germline, CDR1 is MNHNS, CDR2 SASEGT. Deletions cut 6 bases from V and 2 bases from J, with 14 bases between. The CDR3 DNA follows: TGTGCCAGCAGACGCACGGGAGAACCCTACAATGAGCAGTTCTTC. As protein: CASRRTGEPYNEQFF.